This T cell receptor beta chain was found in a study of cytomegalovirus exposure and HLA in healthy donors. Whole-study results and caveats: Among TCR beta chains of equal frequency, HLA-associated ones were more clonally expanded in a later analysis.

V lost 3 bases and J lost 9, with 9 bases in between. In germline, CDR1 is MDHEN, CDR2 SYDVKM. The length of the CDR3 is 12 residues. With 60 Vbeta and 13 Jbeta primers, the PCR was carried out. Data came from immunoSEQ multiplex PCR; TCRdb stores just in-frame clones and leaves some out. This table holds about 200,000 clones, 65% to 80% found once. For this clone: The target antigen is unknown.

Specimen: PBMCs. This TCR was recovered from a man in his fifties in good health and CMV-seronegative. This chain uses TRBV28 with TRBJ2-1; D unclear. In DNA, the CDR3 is TGTGCCAGCAGTTTTAGAGGATCTGAGCAGTTCTTC. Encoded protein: CASSFRGSEQFF.